This T cell receptor beta chain originates from a study of graft-versus-host responses after intestinal transplantation listed by TCRdb under 2021. About the investigation overall: Recipients received multivisceral, liver-intestinal, or isolated intestinal transplants. Of the 20 to 25 intestinal transplant recipients enrolled in the cohort, one of whom was a retransplant, a few patients without pretransplant specimens were excluded. Alloreactive clones were identified by sequencing pre-transplant mixed lymphocyte reaction products and comparing them with unstimulated pre-transplant donor and recipient T cells. Samples from a few later patients were sequenced in-house on an Illumina MiSeq with MiXCR processing rather than by the commercial service. Every recipient was given anti-thymocyte globulin induction, then maintenance tacrolimus and steroids for about three years. Graft-versus-host and host-versus-graft alloreactive T cell clones were tracked in the graft, circulation and bone marrow after intestinal transplantation using bulk TCR-beta CDR3 sequencing. Donor T cell macrochimerism was defined as a peak of at least 4% donor T cells among recipient peripheral blood mononuclear cells.

The library was generated by the immunoSEQ multiplex PCR assay. In most patients, genomic DNA was isolated using the Qiagen DNeasy Blood and Tissue Kit and sent frozen to Adaptive Biotechnologies for TCR sequencing. For most patients, genomic DNA was subjected to high-throughput TCR-beta CDR3 sequencing by Adaptive Biotechnologies. The paper's processing steps were these. Adaptive's ImmunoSEQ software supplied the TCR sequencing data for about 18 patients, while MiXCR and VDJtools were used to process three other patients. CD4 versus CD8 sorting errors were corrected by removing sequences found in both subsets at a frequency ratio below 5:1. Because the origin of CDR3 nucleotide sequences shared between donor and recipient could not be assigned, those sequences were removed. Alloreactive clones required at least 2-fold expansion over unstimulated cells and minimum CFSE-low frequency of 0.002% (template counts) or 0.001% (read counts). Clones were considered mappable if detected in sequenced pre-transplant spleen, lymph node, or MLR CFSE-low populations of the donor or recipient. The cumulative frequency of alloreactive clones was calculated as a percentage of all sequences, weighted by copy number. Entries here come from immuneACCESS through TCRdb and include only in-frame sequences with V and J called. Some clones fail to appear in such tables; in the studies checked, an unresolved V gene covers under half of the shortfall, and the cause of the remainder is unknown. Clonal size and the V and J genes are those of that table, whereas D and trimming came from the DNA. For this sample there are about 100,000 clones; about 90% appear just once. Jointly, the top ten make up about 0.95% of the sample.

Turning to this clone: Its antigen is currently not known. Nothing much larger sits one base from this clone, and base qualities are not available.

Overall study outcomes, separate from this receptor: Early after transplant, peak levels of circulating GvH clones were associated with declines in HvG clones. Conclusions were limited by the relatively low number and heterogeneity of intestinal transplant patients. In patients with donor T cell macrochimerism, the allografts had high GvH to HvG T cell clonal ratios. GvH clones were detected in recipient bone marrow, and some of these GvH clones were observed earlier in ileal mucosa or blood, consistent with an intestinal mucosal origin.

Taken from the germline V gene, the CDR1 and CDR2 loops are SGHRS and YFSETQ. The CDR3 goes from the cysteine to the phenylalanine over 14 residues. Just the 42-base CDR3 DNA is kept, in frame starting at base 1. Trimming at the junction amounts to 4 bases on V and 4 bases on J, and the germline ends lie 13 bases apart. The intended sense of this specimen's time point label: cells obtained before transplantation from donor or recipient. CD3+CD4+ and CD3+CD8+ populations were FACS-sorted from unstimulated pre-transplant donor and recipient cells taken from spleen or lymph nodes. The clonotype originates from a human donor who was the organ donor for an intestinal transplant. The source material was unstimulated CD4+ T cells sorted from spleen or lymph node cells, sampled before transplant. The V gene is TRBV5-1 and the J gene is TRBJ2-3; the D gene is possibly TRBD2, with 7 bases matching. The DNA sequence follows: TGCGCCAGCAGCGGGGGGGCCTCCGCAGATACGCAGTATTTT. It translates as CASSGGASADTQYF.